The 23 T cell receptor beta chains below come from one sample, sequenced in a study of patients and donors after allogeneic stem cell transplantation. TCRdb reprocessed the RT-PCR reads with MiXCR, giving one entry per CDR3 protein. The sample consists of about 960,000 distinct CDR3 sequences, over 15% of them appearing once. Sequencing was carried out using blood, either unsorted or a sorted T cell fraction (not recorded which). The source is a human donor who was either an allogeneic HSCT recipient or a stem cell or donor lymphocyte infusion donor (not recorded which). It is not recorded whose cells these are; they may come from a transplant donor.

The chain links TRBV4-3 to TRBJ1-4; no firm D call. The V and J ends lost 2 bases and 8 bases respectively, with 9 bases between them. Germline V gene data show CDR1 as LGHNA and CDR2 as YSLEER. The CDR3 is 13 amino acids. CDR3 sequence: CASSQSLREKLFF. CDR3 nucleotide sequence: TGCGCCAGCAGCCAAAGTCTCAGGGAAAAACTGTTTTTT.

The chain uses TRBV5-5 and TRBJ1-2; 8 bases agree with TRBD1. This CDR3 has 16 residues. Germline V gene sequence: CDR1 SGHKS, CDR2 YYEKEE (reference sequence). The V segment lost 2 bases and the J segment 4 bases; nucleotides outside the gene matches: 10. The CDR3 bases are TGTGCCAGCAGCTTTAAGGCGGACAGGGCTGGCTATGGCTACACCTTC. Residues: CASSFKADRAGYGYTF.

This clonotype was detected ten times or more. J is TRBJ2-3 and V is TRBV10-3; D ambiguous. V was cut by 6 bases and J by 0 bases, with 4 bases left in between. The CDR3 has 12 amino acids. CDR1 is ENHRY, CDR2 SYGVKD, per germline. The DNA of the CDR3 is TGTGCCATCAGCACAAGCACAGATACGCAGTATTTT. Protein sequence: CAISTSTDTQYF.

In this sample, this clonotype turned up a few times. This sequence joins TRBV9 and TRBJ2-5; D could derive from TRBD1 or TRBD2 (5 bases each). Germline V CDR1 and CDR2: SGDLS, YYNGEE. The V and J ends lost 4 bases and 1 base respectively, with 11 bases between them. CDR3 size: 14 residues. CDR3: CASSMGRTQETQYF. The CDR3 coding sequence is TGTGCCAGCAGCATGGGACGGACCCAAGAGACCCAGTACTTC.

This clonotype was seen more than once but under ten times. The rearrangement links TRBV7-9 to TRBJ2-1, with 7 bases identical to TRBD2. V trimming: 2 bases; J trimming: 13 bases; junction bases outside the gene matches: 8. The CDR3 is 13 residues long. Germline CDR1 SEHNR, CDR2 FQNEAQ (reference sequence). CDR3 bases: TGTGCCAGCAGCTTACTTGGCGGGAGTGTTCAGTTCTTC. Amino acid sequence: CASSLLGGSVQFF.

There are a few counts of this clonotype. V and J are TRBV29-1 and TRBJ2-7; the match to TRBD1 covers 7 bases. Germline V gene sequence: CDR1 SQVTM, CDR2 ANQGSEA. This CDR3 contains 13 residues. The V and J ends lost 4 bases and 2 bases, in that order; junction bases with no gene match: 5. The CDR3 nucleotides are TGCAGCGTTGGTGACAGGGTCACCTACGAGCAGTACTTC. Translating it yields CSVGDRVTYEQYF.

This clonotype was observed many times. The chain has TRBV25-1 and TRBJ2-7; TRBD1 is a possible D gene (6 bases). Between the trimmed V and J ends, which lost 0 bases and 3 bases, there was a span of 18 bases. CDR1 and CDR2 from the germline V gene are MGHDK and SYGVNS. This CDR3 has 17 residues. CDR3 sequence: CASSEYRRPGTFYEQYF. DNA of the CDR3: TGTGCCAGCAGTGAATATAGACGTCCAGGGACATTCTACGAGCAGTACTTC.

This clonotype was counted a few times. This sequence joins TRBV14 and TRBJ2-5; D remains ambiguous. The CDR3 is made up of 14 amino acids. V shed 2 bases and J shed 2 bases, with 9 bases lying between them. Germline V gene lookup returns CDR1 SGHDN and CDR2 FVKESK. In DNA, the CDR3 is TGTGCCAGCAGCCAAATCTCCGGACAAGAGACCCAGTACTTC. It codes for CASSQISGQETQYF. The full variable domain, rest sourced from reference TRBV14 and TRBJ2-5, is EAGVTQFPSHSVIEKGQTVTLRCDPISGHDNLYWYRRVMGKEIKFLLHFVKESKQDESGMPNNRFLAERTGGTYSTLKVQPAELEDSGVYFCASSQISGQETQYFGPGTRLLVL.

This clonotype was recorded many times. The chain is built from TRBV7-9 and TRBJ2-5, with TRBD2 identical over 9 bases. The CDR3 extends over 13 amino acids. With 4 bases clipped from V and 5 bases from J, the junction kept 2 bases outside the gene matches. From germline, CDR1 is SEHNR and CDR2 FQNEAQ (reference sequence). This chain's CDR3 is CASSSSGVETQYF. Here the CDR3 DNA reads TGTGCCAGCAGCTCTAGCGGGGTGGAGACCCAGTACTTC.

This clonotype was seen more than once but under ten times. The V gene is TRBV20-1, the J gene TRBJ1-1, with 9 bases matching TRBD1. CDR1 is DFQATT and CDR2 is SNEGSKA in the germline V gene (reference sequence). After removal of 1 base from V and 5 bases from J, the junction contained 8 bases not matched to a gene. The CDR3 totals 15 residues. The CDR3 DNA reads TGCAGTGCTAGAGCCTTACAGGGGGCAGGAACTGAAGCTTTCTTT. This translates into CSARALQGAGTEAFF.

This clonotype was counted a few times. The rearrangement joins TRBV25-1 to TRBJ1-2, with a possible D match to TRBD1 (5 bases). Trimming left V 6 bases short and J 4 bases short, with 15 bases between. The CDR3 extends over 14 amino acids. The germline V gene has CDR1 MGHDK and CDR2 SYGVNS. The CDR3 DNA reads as TGTGCCAGCAGCGCGATAGGACAAGGCTATGGCTACACCTTC. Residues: CASSAIGQGYGYTF.

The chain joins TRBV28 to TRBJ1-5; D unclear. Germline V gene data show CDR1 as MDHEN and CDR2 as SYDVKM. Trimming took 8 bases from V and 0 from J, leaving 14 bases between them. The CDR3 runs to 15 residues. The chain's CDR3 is CASHWYKNSNQPQHF. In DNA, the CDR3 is TGTGCCAGCCACTGGTACAAAAATAGCAATCAGCCCCAGCATTTT.

The CDR3 spells CASSLPGGSTGELFF. CDR3 in DNA: TGTGCCAGCAGTCTGCCTGGGGGGTCCACCGGGGAGCTGTTTTTT. This chain connects TRBV6-1 to TRBJ2-2; TRBD2 is a possible D gene (6 bases). V was cut by 5 bases and J by 4 bases, with 14 bases left in between. Germline CDR1 and CDR2: MNHNS and SASEGT. There are 15 residues in the CDR3.

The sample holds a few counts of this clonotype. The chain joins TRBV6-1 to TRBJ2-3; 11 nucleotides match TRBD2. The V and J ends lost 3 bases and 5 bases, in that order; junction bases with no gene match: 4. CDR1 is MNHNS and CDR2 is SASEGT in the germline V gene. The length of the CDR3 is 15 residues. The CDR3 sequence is CASSDSLAGVDTQYF. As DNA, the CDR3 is TGTGCCAGCAGTGATTCACTAGCGGGAGTAGATACGCAGTATTTT.

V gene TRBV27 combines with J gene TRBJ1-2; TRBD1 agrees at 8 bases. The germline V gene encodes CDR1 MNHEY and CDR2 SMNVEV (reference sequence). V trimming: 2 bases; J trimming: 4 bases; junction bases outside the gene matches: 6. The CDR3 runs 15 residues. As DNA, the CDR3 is TGTGCCAGCAGTTTACAGGGGGCTGGTAGCTATGGCTACACCTTC. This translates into CASSLQGAGSYGYTF.

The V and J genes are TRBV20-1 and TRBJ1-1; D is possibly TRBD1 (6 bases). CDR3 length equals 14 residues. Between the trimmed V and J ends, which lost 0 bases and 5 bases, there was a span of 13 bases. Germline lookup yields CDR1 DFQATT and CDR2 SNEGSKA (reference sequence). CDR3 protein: CSARDHRERTEAFF. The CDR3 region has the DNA TGCAGTGCTAGAGATCACAGGGAAAGGACTGAAGCTTTCTTT.

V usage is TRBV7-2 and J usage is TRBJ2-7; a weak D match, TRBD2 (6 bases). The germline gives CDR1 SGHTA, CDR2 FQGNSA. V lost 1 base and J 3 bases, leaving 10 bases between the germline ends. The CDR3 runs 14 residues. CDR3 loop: CASSLEGLFYEQYF. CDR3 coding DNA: TGTGCCAGCAGCTTAGAGGGACTGTTCTACGAGCAGTACTTC.

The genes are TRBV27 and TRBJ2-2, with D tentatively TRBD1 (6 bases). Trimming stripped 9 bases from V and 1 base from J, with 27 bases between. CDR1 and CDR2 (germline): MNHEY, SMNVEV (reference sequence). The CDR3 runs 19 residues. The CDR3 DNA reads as TGTGCCAGTTCCCCCCGCCGTGGACAGCCCACCTTGAACACCGGGGAGCTGTTTTTT. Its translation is CASSPRRGQPTLNTGELFF.

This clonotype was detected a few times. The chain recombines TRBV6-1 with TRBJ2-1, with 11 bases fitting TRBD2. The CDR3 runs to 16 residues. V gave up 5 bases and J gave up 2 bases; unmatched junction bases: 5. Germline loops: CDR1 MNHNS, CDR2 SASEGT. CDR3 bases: TGTGCCAGCAGTCCGCTAGCGGGAGGAGCCTACAATGAGCAGTTCTTC. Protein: CASSPLAGGAYNEQFF.

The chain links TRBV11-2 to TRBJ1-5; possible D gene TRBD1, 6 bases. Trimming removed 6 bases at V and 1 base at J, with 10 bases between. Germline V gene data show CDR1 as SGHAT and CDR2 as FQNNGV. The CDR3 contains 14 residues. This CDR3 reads CASSTGWSNQPQHF. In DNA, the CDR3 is TGTGCCAGCAGTACAGGGTGGAGCAATCAGCCCCAGCATTTT.

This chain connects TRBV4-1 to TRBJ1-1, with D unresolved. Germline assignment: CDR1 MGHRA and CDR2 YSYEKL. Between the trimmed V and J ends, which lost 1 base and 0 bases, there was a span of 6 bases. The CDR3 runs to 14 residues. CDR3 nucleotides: TGCGCCAGCAGCCAAGGACTTGTGAACACTGAAGCTTTCTTT. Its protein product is CASSQGLVNTEAFF.

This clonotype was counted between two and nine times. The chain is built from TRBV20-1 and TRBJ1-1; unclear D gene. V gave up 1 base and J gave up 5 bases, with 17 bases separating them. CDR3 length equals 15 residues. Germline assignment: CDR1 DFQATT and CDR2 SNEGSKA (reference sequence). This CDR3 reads CSARGPSPGATEAFF. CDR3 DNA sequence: TGCAGTGCTAGAGGCCCCAGCCCTGGAGCTACTGAAGCTTTCTTT.

The CDR3 bases are TGTGCCAGCAGGTGGCGGGAGCGCCACCAAGAGACCCAGTACTTC. As protein: CASRWRERHQETQYF. The chain recombines TRBV21-1 with TRBJ2-5; TRBD2 reflects the table's D call only, with no check against the DNA. TRBV21-1 is a recognized pseudogene. This CDR3 has 15 amino acids.